This TCR beta chain was obtained from a study of cytomegalovirus exposure and HLA in healthy donors (TCRdb year 2017). Broadly, across the study: An earlier analysis of approximately 550 of the donors reported 250 to 350 Gb of sequence data and 117 million unique TCR beta sequences from around 200 million T cells. Approximately 300 gigabases of sequencing data and approximately 92 million unique TCR sequences made up an early release that covered 500 to 700 HLA-typed donors. The genetic ancestry cluster associated with self-reported Caucasian donors included 80% to 90% of the roughly 410 genotyped donors. The aim of the study was to test whether cataloging public T cell receptors could identify signatures of past pathogen exposure. The T cell repertoires of 550 to 850 subjects were profiled by immunosequencing and related to cytomegalovirus serostatus. A separate validation cohort of over 95 different subjects was used in addition to the approximately 670-subject first cohort. To predict cytomegalovirus infection status, the study brought together high-throughput TCR immunosequencing, statistical association of individual TCRs with disease status, and machine learning. In a later analysis, previously published TCR beta repertoires from 670 or so donors were re-analyzed and high-resolution HLA genotyping was added so that TCR occurrence patterns could be studied. In the later analysis, no new phenotypic data were used to find candidate immune exposures; instead, reliance was placed on TCR beta sequences and their occurrence across donors. To decide whether each TCR beta V gene segment behaved as functional or pseudogenic, an earlier analysis of some 600 of the donors relied on high-throughput TCR beta sequencing. Alongside the repertoire data, information on donor age, sex, ethnicity and CMV serostatus was compiled. A later genetic analysis used genome-wide SNP genotypes for 398 of the 666 donors, treating that subset as a discovery cohort. All discovery cohort repertoires had been generated using a single sequencing platform. Class I and class II HLA loci were covered by the typing at four-digit resolution. The number of donors typed differed by locus, with roughly 620-640 for A, B, C, DRB1 and DQB1, approximately 500 for DQA1, some 570 for DPA1, and around 460 for DPB1. Roughly 5 DR-DQ haplotypes were handled as single units for association and clustering, since linkage in the cohort was strong. Among roughly 370 genotyped donors of the cohort, an average of around 240,000 unique TCR beta nucleotide sequences were sequenced per donor, around 18% of them non-productive. What the research found in general, with its limitations: In a later genetic analysis, fewer N-insertions in productive TCRs were reported among donors in an Asian-associated ancestry cluster than the roughly 670-donor mean. Because HLA typing was unavailable for some donors at each locus, only the typed subset was used in association tests. In a later analysis, over 15,000 TCR beta sequences were associated with specific HLA alleles at a false discovery rate of 0.05. The study gave a list of under 200 TCR beta chains associated with cytomegalovirus. The classifier was reported to diagnose cytomegalovirus status with high specificity and sensitivity in both the original and validation cohorts. In a later analysis, several top co-occurrence clusters were reported to appear linked to parvovirus B19, influenza, CMV and Epstein-Barr virus. Because counts were too low, roughly 16 rarely observed V segments, including chromosome 9 orphons, were excluded from the earlier analysis of 587 of the donors. A cluster of highly shared sequence variants was judged likely to be a technical artifact of the sequencing pipeline. Because the 87-base-pair reads could not distinguish some IMGT-functional V segments, including TRBV6-2 and TRBV6-3, those segments were excluded. Presence/absence analyses assumed roughly uniform sequencing depth across donors, an assumption that may not hold. In an earlier analysis of over 550 of the donors, most TCR beta V segments were observed in productive rearrangements about 90% or about 30% of the time, broadly matching IMGT annotations. This cohort had only TCR beta chains sequenced, and the lack of alpha or paired-chain data limited which features could be detected. A few of the identified cytomegalovirus-associated TCR beta chains were confirmed in vitro to be specific for cytomegalovirus antigens. The only immune exposure information available for the cohort was CMV serostatus. A further reported finding was that TCR beta sequences accurately predicted the HLA-A and HLA-B alleles for most subjects in the first cohort. Most TCR sequences were seen in very few donors, while some public TCRs were found in many individuals. In a later analysis, TCR association rates were found to vary across HLA loci, with the most associated TCRs seen for DRB1 alleles and the fewest for HLA-C alleles. In a later analysis, HLA-associated TCR beta chains were found to be more clonally expanded and to have lower generation probabilities than equally common non-associated chains. Strong co-occurrence of HLA alleles, especially DR and DQ, made assigning TCR associations to individual alleles difficult. Correlated functional status among segregating V segments might be attributable to linkage disequilibrium, but an unknown experimental factor could not be ruled out. A later analysis found that most CMV-associated TCR beta chains appeared HLA-restricted, with HLA associations seemingly driven largely by CMV exposure. In a later genetic analysis, a missense DCLRE1C variant was associated with V-gene and J-gene trimming of TCR beta chains, and the association was replicated in an independent cohort. The authors suggested that the approach could potentially be generalized to other disease states and immunological phenotypes.

The library was built by means of the immunoSEQ multiplex PCR assay. A mixture of 60 forward primers for TCR Vbeta segments and 13 reverse primers for TCR Jbeta segments was used in the multiplex PCR. Amplification of the CDR3 region of rearranged TCR beta genes was performed with a multiplex PCR assay on genomic DNA. Amplified TCR beta libraries were sequenced as 87-base-pair reads on the Illumina HiSeq System. The authors' analysis ran thus. In a later analysis, approximately 74 million unique TCR beta chains were counted across the approximately 620 repertoires, and roughly 10 million of these chains were shared by at least two donors. A nearest-neighbor algorithm error-corrected the raw reads and collapsed the reads into unique sequences, merging closely related sequences to remove PCR and sequencing errors. To assign V, D and J gene segments, CDR3 sequences were aligned to IMGT reference sequences. For a sequence to be retained, a match of at least six nucleotides to both a V gene segment and a J gene segment was required. A rearrangement was called productive if the CDR3 had no stop codons and remained in frame with V and J, and every other rearrangement was called non-productive. Following IMGT convention, CDR3 was defined as the stretch from the second conserved V-encoded cysteine up to the conserved J-encoded phenylalanine. The earlier analysis of fewer than 700 of the donors excluded sequences that lacked an unambiguous match to a single V gene segment. In an earlier analysis of around 590 of the donors, a V segment was called functional when productive rearrangements were above 56.7%, and segregating when the standard deviation between donors exceeded 5%. A statistical classification framework was built for diagnosing cytomegalovirus status from the catalog of TCR beta chain sequences. A later analysis assigned V and J genes by comparing TCR nucleotide sequences with IMGT/GENE-DB human TR gene sequences. The TCRdist pipeline was used in a later analysis to assign CDR3 sequences and most-parsimonious VDJ recombination scenarios. In a later analysis, every TCR beta chain was defined by the combination of its CDR3 amino acid sequence and its V-gene family, and reads without a unique V-gene family were dropped. A later analysis removed roughly 590 highly shared, low-generation-probability nucleotide sequences to deal with suspected cross-contamination and a sequencing artifact. In a later analysis, a clonal expansion index for each public chain was calculated from normalized within-repertoire ranks of inferred template counts. A later analysis computed generation probabilities with a VDJ recombination model fitted to out-of-frame rearrangements, and checked the results against IGoR. Hypergeometric tests were used in a later analysis to score TCR-TCR, TCR-HLA and TCR-CMV co-occurrence, with a repertoire-size bias correction applied to the TCR pairs. In a later analysis, false discovery rates were estimated by permuting HLA or CMV assignments 20 times. In a later analysis, co-occurring TCRs were grouped using DBSCAN, with TCRdist sequence similarity added in when clustering inside HLA-allele-positive subsets. Co-occurrence clustering excluded repertoires with fewer than 30,000 or more than 120,000 public chains, plus five with anomalous nucleotide sharing. As stored in TCRdb, this immuneACCESS dataset retains in-frame rearrangements with V and J assigned. A fraction of the clones does not appear; measured against another copy, unresolved V genes explain less than half of the discrepancy, and the remainder lacks a known reason. D and trimming were read from the DNA, whereas the V and J calls and clone size are those reported in that table. This sample is represented by 120,000 or so clones; 70% to 85% of them were singletons. Together, the top ten hold about 1.8% of the sample.

As for this clone: Its antigen is currently not known. The input lacks base qualities; no much larger clone sits a single base away.

Compared with germline, V lacks 0 bases and J lacks 8 bases; bases without a gene match: 13. According to the germline V gene, CDR1 reads SGHRS and CDR2 reads YFSETQ. The CDR3 sequence holds 18 residues, the cysteine and phenylalanine included. Just the 54-base CDR3 DNA is kept, in frame starting at base 1. The cohort was made up of under 800 healthy bone marrow donors. All cohort members were sampled while nominally healthy, although unrecorded immune exposures were likely present. The donor was CMV seronegative and was included in the group of hundreds of seronegative cohort members. A peripheral blood sample was provided by each donor, and peripheral blood mononuclear cells were used for TCR beta sequencing. Genomic DNA was extracted from the blood cell samples with the Qiagen DNeasy Blood Extraction Kit.

This clonotype was sampled from a man aged 18 to 35 in good health and CMV-seronegative. In this chain, TRBV5-1 is recombined with TRBJ1-6, and TRBD1 matches 8 of the central bases. Sequencing was performed on PBMCs. This receptor carries the CDR3 CASSLGQGGQGVYSPLHF. The nucleotides are TGCGCCAGCAGCTTGGGACAAGGAGGACAGGGAGTTTATTCACCCCTCCACTTT.